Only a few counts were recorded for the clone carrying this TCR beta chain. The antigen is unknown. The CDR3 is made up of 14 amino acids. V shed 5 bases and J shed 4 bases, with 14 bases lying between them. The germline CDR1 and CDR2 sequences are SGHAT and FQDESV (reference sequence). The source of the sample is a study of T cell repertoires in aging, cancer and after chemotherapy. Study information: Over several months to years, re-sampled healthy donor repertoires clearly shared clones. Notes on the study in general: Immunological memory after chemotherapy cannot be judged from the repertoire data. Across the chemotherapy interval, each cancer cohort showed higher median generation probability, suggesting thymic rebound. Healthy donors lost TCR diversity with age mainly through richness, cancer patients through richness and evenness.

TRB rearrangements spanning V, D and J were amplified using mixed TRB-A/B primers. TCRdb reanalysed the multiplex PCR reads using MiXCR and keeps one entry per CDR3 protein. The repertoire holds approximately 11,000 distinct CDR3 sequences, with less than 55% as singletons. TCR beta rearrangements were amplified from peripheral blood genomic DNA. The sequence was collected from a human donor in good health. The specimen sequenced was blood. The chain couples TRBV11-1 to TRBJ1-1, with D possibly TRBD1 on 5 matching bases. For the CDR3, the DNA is TGTGCCAGCAGCCTTGGGGGGAAGGGCACTGAAGCTTTCTTT. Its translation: CASSLGGKGTEAFF.